This T cell receptor beta chain was captured in a study of PD-L1 blockade in urothelial cancer. Study-level background: Patients went on atezolizumab in the mid-2010s, receiving 1,200 mg intravenously every 3 weeks.

Generated by immunoSEQ multiplex PCR, the TCRdb table keeps only in-frame clones and is missing some. The data contain 45,000 to 60,000 clones, roughly nine tenths of them singletons. Germline trimming cut 9 bases from V and 5 bases from J; bases unmatched to any gene: 9. Germline values: CDR1 SNHLY, CDR2 FYNNEI. The CDR3 is 15 residues long. This TCR came from a man in his 60s with urothelial cancer. The chain employs TRBV2 and TRBJ2-5; the match to TRBD2 covers 13 bases. This specimen consisted of PBMCs, obtained around atezolizumab (anti-PD-L1) treatment. The CDR3, as DNA: TGTGCCAGAGGGACTAGCGGGGCCCCGGGTGAGACCCAGTACTTC. It yields the protein CARGTSGAPGETQYF.